This T cell receptor beta chain comes out of a study of response to subunit inactivated influenza vaccine. Regarding the study as a whole: Only a handful of new T cells, the authors suggested, are recruited with each seasonal influenza vaccination.

Comment on this clonotype: Its antigen is currently unknown.

TCRdb passed the RT-PCR reads through MiXCR, listing each CDR3 protein once. The sample comprises about 310,000 distinct CDR3 sequences, around a fifth of which are singletons, and about 9.4% rests with the top ten. The CDR3 sequence is 14 residues long. Germline V gene data show CDR1 as SGHVS and CDR2 as FNYEAQ. The V gene lost 3 bases and the J gene lost 3 bases, with 12 bases spanning the gap. The chain links TRBV7-6 to TRBJ2-7, with D possibly matching TRBD1 (5 bases). The source of this sequence is a man aged 45 to 70 who received an inactivated influenza vaccine. The specimen was PBMCs from blood, collected around 22 months after vaccination. The CDR3 sequence: CASSFRRVFYEQYF. The CDR3 DNA reads as TGTGCCAGCAGCTTCCGCAGGGTATTCTACGAGCAGTACTTC.